These T cell receptor beta chains were read from a single sample in a study of T cell responses to AZD1222 COVID-19 vaccine. Libraries were prepared by immunoSEQ multiplex PCR; TCRdb keeps only in-frame clonotypes and omits some of them. Among more than 95,000 clones listed, more than 85% were seen once. Sequenced here: peripheral blood, sampled on day 0 of AZD1222 vaccination. All receptors derive from an adult in good health. CDR3s include the opening cysteine and the closing phenylalanine or tryptophan. The order of the fields is CDR3 length, V gene, D gene, clone size, J gene, CDR3 protein, CDR3 DNA. A D gene is named only where the DNA matches it firmly. Expanded clones get a size class; other rows say once, few or many, or leave the size out.

length: 15; V: TRBV5-4; D: TRBD1; size: -; J: TRBJ1-3; CDR3: CASSPPGQGANTIYF; DNA: TGTGCCAGCAGCCCGCCCGGACAGGGGGCTAACACCATATATTTT
length: 16; V: TRBV15; D: TRBD1; size: -; J: TRBJ1-5; CDR3: CATSRDYQGANQPQHF; DNA: TGTGCCACCAGCAGAGATTACCAGGGGGCGAATCAGCCCCAGCATTTT
length: 15; V: TRBV5-1; D: TRBD2; size: -; J: TRBJ2-7; CDR3: CASSLRGGELYEQYF; DNA: TGCGCCAGCAGCTTGCGCGGGGGGGAGCTTTACGAGCAGTACTTC
length: 14; V: TRBV6-5; D: TRBD2; size: once; J: TRBJ2-1; CDR3: CATRGGYSYNEQFF; DNA: TGTGCCACCCGGGGGGGCTACTCCTACAATGAGCAGTTCTTC
length: 12; V: TRBV3-1/TRBV3-2; D: -; size: once; J: TRBJ2-7; CDR3: CASSLRVHEQYF; DNA: TGTGCCAGCAGCCTAAGGGTCCACGAGCAGTACTTC
length: 16; V: TRBV28; D: -; size: few; J: TRBJ2-7; CDR3: CASGTFGGDPLLEQYF; DNA: TGTGCCAGCGGAACCTTCGGTGGGGACCCTCTCCTCGAGCAGTACTTC
length: 15; V: TRBV7-3; D: -; size: -; J: TRBJ2-2; CDR3: CASSSPRQGTGELFF; DNA: TGTGCCAGCAGCTCCCCGCGGCAGGGCACCGGGGAGCTGTTTTTT
length: 13; V: TRBV15; D: -; size: once; J: TRBJ2-5; CDR3: CATRTGIQETQYF; DNA: TGTGCCACCAGAACAGGCATTCAAGAGACCCAGTACTTC
length: 14; V: TRBV6-5; D: TRBD1; size: -; J: TRBJ1-2; CDR3: CASSYEPGQGSYTF; DNA: TGTGCCAGCAGTTATGAACCGGGACAGGGTAGCTACACCTTC
length: 15; V: TRBV9; D: -; size: once; J: TRBJ2-3; CDR3: CASSVAGAGSDTQYF; DNA: TGTGCCAGCAGCGTAGCAGGGGCAGGGTCAGATACGCAGTATTTT
length: 13; V: TRBV6-2/TRBV6-3; D: -; size: -; J: TRBJ2-1; CDR3: CASSFNRYNEQFF; DNA: TGTGCCAGCAGTTTTAACAGATACAATGAGCAGTTCTTC